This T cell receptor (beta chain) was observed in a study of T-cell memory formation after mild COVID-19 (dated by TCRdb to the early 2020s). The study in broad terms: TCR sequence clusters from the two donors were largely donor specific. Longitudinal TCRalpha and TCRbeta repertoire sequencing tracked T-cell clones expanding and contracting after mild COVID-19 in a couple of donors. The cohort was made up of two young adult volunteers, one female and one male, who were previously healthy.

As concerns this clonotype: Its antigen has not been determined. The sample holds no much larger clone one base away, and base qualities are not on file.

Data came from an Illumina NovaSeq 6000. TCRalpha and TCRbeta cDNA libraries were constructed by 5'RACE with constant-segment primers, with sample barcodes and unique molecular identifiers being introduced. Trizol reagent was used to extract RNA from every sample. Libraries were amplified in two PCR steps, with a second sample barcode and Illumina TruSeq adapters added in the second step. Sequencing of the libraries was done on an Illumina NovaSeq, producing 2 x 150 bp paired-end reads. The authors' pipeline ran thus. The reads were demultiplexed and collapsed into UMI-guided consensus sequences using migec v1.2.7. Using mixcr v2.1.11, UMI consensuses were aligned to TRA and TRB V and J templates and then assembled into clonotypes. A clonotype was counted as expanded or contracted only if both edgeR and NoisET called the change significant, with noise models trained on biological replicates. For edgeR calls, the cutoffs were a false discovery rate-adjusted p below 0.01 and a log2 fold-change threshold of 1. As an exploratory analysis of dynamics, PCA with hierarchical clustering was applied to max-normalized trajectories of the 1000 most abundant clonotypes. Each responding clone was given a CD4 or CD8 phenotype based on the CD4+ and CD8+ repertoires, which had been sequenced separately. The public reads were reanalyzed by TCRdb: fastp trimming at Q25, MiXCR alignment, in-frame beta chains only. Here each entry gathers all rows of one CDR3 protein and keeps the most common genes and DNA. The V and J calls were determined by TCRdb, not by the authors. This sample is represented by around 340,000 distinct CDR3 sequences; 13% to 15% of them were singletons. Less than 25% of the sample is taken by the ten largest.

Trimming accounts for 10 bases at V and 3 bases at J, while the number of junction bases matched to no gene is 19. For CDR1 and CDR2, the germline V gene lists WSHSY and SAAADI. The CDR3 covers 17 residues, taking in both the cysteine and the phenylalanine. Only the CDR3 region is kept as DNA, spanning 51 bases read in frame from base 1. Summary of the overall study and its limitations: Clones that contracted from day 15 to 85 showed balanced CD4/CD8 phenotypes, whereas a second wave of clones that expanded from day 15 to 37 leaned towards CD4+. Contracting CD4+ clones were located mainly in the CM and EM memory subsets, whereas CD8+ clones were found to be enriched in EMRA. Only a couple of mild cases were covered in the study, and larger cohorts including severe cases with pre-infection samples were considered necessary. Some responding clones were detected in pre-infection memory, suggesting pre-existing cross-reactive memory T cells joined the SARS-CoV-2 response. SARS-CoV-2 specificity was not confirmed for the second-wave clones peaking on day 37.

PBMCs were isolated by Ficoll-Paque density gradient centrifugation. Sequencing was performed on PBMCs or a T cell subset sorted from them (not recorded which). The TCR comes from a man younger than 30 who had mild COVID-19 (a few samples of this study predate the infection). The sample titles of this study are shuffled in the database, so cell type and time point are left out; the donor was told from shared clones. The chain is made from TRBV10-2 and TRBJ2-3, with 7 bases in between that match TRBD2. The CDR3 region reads CATAWGEGGLETDTQYF. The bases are TGCGCCACTGCCTGGGGGGAGGGTGGTTTGGAAACAGATACGCAGTATTTT.